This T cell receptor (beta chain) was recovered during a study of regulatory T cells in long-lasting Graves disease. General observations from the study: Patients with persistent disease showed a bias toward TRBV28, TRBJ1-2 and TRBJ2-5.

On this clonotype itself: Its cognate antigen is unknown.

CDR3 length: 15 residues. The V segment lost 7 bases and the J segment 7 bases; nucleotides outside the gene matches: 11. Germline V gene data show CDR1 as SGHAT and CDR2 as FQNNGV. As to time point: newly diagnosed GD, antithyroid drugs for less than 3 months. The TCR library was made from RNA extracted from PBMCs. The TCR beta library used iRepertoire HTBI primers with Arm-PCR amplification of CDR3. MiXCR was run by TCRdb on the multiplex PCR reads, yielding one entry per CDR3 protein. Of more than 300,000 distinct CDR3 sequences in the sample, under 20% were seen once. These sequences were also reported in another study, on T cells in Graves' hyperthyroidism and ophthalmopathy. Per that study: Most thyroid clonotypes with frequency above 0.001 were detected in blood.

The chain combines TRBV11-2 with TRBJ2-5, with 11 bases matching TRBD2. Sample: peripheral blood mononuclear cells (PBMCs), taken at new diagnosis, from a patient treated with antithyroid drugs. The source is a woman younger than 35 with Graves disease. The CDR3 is CASIVGLADHGTQYF. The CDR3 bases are TGTGCCAGCATAGTGGGACTAGCGGATCATGGGACCCAGTACTTC.